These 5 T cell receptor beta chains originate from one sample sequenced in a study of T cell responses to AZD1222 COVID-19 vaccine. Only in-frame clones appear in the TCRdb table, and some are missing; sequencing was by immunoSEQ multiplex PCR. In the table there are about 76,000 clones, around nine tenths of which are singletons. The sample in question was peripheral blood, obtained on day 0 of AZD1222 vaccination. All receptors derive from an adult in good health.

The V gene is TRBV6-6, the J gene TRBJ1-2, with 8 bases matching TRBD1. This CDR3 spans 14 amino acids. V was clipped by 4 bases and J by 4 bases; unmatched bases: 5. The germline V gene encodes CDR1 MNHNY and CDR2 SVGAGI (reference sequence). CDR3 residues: CASSSQGELYGYTF. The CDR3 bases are TGTGCCAGCAGTTCACAGGGGGAACTCTATGGCTACACCTTC.

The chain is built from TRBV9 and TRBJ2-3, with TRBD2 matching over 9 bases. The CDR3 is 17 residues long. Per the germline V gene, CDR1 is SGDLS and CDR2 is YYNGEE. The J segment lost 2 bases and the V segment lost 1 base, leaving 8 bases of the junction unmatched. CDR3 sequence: CASSVRGGRDFTDTQYF. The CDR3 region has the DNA TGTGCCAGCAGCGTACGGGGCGGGAGGGACTTCACAGATACGCAGTATTTT.

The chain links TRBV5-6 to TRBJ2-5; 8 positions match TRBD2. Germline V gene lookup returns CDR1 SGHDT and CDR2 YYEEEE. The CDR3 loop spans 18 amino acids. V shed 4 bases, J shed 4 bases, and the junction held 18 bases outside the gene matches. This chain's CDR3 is CASSGGGGRPDNPETQYF. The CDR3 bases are TGTGCCAGCAGCGGGGGCGGCGGGAGGCCCGACAATCCAGAGACCCAGTACTTC.

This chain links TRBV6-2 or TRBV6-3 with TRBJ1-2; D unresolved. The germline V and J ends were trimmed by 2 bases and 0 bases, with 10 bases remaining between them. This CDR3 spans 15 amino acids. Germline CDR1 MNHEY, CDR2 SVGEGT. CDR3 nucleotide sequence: TGTGCCAGCAGTTACCCACAACAAACTAACTATGGCTACACCTTC. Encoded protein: CASSYPQQTNYGYTF.

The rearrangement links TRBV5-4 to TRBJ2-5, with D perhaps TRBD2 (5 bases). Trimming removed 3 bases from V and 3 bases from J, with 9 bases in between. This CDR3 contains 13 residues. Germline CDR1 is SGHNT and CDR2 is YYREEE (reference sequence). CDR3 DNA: TGTGCCAGCAGCTCAGACTACAAAGAGACCCAGTACTTC. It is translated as CASSSDYKETQYF.